Sequencing of this T cell receptor beta chain was carried out in a study of blood T cells in healthy people across ages. A second PCR of about 7 to 11 cycles used a sample-barcoded 5' primer and a J-beta primer mix. One entry per CDR3 protein results from TCRdb running MiXCR on the 5' RACE reads. The profile shows 780,000 or so distinct CDR3 sequences, approximately 25% of them singletons. These same data were also listed under a study on T cells of mothers and their children.

The sample consisted of blood. This receptor was obtained from a boy between 10 and 17 years old in good health.

CDR3 protein: CASSERWGLNEQYF. The CDR3 DNA follows: TGTGCCAGCAGTGAACGGTGGGGATTAAACGAGCAGTACTTC. The J gene is TRBJ2-5, the V gene TRBV25-1, with D uncertain. The better agreement between TRBJ2-7 and the DNA end casts doubt on the J call. CDR1 is MGHDK, CDR2 SYGVNS, per germline. The CDR3 loop spans 14 amino acids.